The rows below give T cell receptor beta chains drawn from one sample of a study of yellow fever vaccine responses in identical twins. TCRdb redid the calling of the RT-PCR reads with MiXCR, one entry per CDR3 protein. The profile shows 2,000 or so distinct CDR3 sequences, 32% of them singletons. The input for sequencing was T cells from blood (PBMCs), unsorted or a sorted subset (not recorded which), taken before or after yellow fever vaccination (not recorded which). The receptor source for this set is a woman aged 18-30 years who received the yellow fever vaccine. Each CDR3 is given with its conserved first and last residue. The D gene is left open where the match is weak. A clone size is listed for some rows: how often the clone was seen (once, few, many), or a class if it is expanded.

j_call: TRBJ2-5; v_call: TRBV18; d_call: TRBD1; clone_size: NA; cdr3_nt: TGTGCCAGCTCACCGAACAGGGGGCAGGAGACCCAGTACTTC; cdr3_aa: CASSPNRGQETQYF
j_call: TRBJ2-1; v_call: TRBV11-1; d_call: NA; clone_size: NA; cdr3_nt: TGTGCCAGCAGCTTAAATTGGGCCTCCTACAATGAGCAGTTCTTC; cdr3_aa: CASSLNWASYNEQFF
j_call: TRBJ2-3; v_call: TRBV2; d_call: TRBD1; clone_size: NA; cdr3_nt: TGTGCCAGCAGTCGGGACAGGGGGAGCCCAGATACGCAGTATTTT; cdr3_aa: CASSRDRGSPDTQYF
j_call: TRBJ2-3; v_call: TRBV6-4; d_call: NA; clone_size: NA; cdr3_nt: TGTGCCAGCAGTGACTCCAGGGGAGGGGCAGATACGCAGTATTTT; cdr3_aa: CASSDSRGGADTQYF
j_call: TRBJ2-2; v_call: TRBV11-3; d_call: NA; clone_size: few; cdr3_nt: TGTGCCAGCAGCTTAGACGGGGGCACCGGGGAGCTGTTTTTT; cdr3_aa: CASSLDGGTGELFF
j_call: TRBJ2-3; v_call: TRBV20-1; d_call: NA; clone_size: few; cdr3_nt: TGCAGTGCTAGAGATCCCTGGACCAGCACAGATACGCAGTATTTT; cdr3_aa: CSARDPWTSTDTQYF
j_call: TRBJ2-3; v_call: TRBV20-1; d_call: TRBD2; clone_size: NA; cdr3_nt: TGCAGTGCTACTAGCGGGAGGCCAGATACGCAGTATTTT; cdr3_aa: CSATSGRPDTQYF
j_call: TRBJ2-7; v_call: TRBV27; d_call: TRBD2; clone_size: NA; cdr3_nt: TGTGCCAGCAGTTCCTCTAGCGGGGGGGCCTACGAGCAGTACTTC; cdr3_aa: CASSSSSGGAYEQYF
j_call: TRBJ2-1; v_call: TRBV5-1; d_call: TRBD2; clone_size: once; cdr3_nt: TGCGCCAGCAGCCGTCAGACTAGCGGGACCGTTTTAGGGGAGCAGTTCTTC; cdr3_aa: CASSRQTSGTVLGEQFF
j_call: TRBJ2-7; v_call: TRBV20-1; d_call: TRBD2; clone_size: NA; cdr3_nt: TGCAGTGCTTTCCGACTAGCAACTTACGAGCAGTACTTC; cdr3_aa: CSAFRLATYEQYF